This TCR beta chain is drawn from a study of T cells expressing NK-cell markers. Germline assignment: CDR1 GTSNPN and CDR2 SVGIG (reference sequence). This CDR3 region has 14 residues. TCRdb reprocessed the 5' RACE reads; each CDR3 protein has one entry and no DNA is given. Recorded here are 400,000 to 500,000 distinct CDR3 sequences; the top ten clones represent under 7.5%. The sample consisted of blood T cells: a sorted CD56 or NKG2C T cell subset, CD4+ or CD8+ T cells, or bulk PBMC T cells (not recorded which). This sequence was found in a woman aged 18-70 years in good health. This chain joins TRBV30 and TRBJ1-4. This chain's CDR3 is CAWSVVATNEKLFF.